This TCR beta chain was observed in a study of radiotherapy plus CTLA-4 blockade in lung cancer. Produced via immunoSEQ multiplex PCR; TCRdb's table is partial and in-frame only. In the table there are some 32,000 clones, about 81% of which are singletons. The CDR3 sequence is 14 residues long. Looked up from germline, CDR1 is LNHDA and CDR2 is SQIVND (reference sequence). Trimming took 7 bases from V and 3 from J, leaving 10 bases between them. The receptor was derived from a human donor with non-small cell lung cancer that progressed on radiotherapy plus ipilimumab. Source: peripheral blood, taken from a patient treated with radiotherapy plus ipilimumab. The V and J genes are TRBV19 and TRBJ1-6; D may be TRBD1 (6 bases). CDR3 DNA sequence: TGTGCCAGTACGCCAGGGGACTATAATTCACCCCTCCACTTT. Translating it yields CASTPGDYNSPLHF.